A single TCR beta chain is shown here with its context. Compared with the rest of its sample, this clonotype is medium-sized (0.01 to 0.1%). Its antigen remains undetermined. Base quality data are lacking; no much larger clone is found one base away. This specimen belongs to a study of breast tumors, draining lymph nodes, adjacent tissues (dated by TCRdb to about 2016). Regarding the research as a whole: Breast cancer patients provided tumor, adjacent nontumor tissue and axillary lymph nodes, and the study compared the TCR beta repertoires across these three sources. The study was designed to assess the relationships and possible T-cell exchange between tumor, surrounding tissue and draining lymph node repertoires in human breast cancer.

The instrument given in TCRdb is Illumina HiSeq 2000. TCR beta chain libraries were generated through multiplex PCR amplification. High-throughput sequencing was used to analyze the amplified TCR beta chain products. The public reads were run again by TCRdb, first through fastp at Q25 and then through MiXCR, and only productive beta chains were kept. Each record represents a unique CDR3 protein, reported with the most common genes and DNA among its rows. Counted in this sample were 20,000 to 25,000 distinct CDR3 sequences; 32% of them appeared once. The ten top clones hold 11% of the sample. What the work shows at the level of the full study, not this receptor alone: Tumor and nontumor tissue repertoires were significantly more similar in luminal-like than in basal-like breast cancer. A scenario in which most tumor T cells derive from the lymph node and then expand within tumor tissue was judged to be consistent with the data. Rather than being directly demonstrated, the conclusion that tumor T cells originate in lymph nodes was presented as consistent with a hypothesis. T-cell repertoire diversity in tumors was found to be lower than in lymph nodes but higher than in nontumor tissue, and preferential V and J gene usage was observed.

CDR1 LNHDA and CDR2 SQIVND were looked up in the germline V gene (reference sequence). Reading from cysteine to phenylalanine, the CDR3 counts 13 amino acids. Just CDR3 DNA is preserved here, 39 bases in frame from base 1. V gives up 7 bases and J gives up 3 bases, and the segment between their germline ends measures 9 bases. The rearranged chain carries TRBV19 and TRBJ1-4; the D gene cannot be named for sure. The TCR sequence derives from a female donor with breast cancer. Some clones in this sample may be carry-over from other donors' samples. Input material: breast tumor tissue. The nucleotide sequence is given as TGTGCCAGTAACCGAGGGCCTAATGAAAAACTGTTTTTT. It codes for CASNRGPNEKLFF.